Below are 18 T cell receptor beta chains sequenced from a single sample in a study of beta chain features in type 1 diabetes (dated by TCRdb to between 2018 and 2020). Beyond this particular receptor, the publication reports: Type 1 diabetes patients showed a moderate but significant shortening of TCRB CDR3 length in all four CD4+ subsets.

No cognate antigen is known for these TCRs. The library came from the immunoSEQ multiplex PCR assay. The entire isolated RNA was reverse transcribed using the High Capacity cDNA Reverse Transcription Kit, and thus expressed TCRB transcripts were sequenced. Sourced from immuneACCESS, this table was stored by TCRdb with only in-frame sequences that have V and J called. A share of the clones is absent; for the studies checked, an unresolved V gene accounts for under half, and the remainder has no known explanation. The sample table contains around 650,000 clones; only one count was recorded for under 15% of them. The ten most abundant clones make up around 0.12% of the sample. Material for sequencing was naive CD4+ T cells from blood. Taken with the paper, the label for cell subset or site translates to: true naive CD4+ T cells. These receptors were collected from a man between 25 and 39 years old with type 1 diabetes.

This chain links TRBV5-1 with TRBJ2-3, with D perhaps matching TRBD2 (5 bases). CDR3 length: 14 residues. Per the germline V gene, CDR1 is SGHRS and CDR2 is YFSETQ. The V end lost 4 bases, the J end lost 1 base, and 10 bases lay between the germline ends. Written as DNA, the CDR3 is TGCGCCAGCAGCGAGGGAGAAGGCACAGATACGCAGTATTTT. Protein product: CASSEGEGTDTQYF. Filled out from reference TRBV5-1 and TRBJ2-3, the complete variable domain reads KAGVTQTPRYLIKTRGQQVTLSCSPISGHRSVSWYQQTPGQGLQFLFEYFSETQRNKGNFPGRFSGRQFSNSRSEMNVSTLELGDSALYLCASSEGEGTDTQYFGPGTRLTVL.

This clone was seen a few times. The gene calls are TRBV6-5 and TRBJ2-5; the match to TRBD1 covers 8 bases. Judging by the DNA end, TRBJ2-7 fits better; the J call may be wrong. The germline V gene encodes CDR1 MNHEY and CDR2 SVGAGI. The CDR3 has 13 amino acids. The CDR3 sequence: CASTRQGHFEQYF. The CDR3 nucleotides read TGTGCCAGCACAAGACAGGGGCACTTCGAGCAGTACTTC.

This clone was seen a handful of times. The chain employs TRBV5-1 and TRBJ1-1; weak D call: TRBD1 (5 bases). Germline V lookup: CDR1 SGHRS, CDR2 YFSETQ. There are 13 residues in the CDR3. Trimming pared 5 bases from V and 0 bases from J, leaving 8 bases between. CDR3 sequence reads: CASSQQVNTEAFF. CDR3 coding DNA: TGCGCCAGCAGTCAACAGGTGAACACTGAAGCTTTCTTT.

A few counts support this clone. The rearrangement joins TRBV7-6 to TRBJ2-1; maybe TRBD1 (7 bases). This CDR3 spans 16 amino acids. The V end was cut by 5 bases, the J end by 3 bases, with 17 bases between. Looked up from germline, CDR1 is SGHVS and CDR2 is FNYEAQ. Here the CDR3 DNA reads TGTGCCAGCAGCCCCAGGGGGAGCGGGCTCTACAATGAGCAGTTCTTC. Translating it yields CASSPRGSGLYNEQFF.

This clone was counted only a few times. The DNA for the CDR3 is TGTGCCAGCAGCGAAAGGGGGCCGCTCTCTGGAAACACCATATATTTT. Amino acids: CASSERGPLSGNTIYF. The chain has TRBV11-3 and TRBJ1-3, with 7 bases aligning to TRBD1. The CDR3 has 16 amino acids. The junction had 7 bases not matched to a gene; V was cut back by 5 bases and J by 0 bases. From germline, CDR1 is SGHNT and CDR2 YENEEA.

This clone has just a few counts. The V gene is TRBV29-1, the J gene TRBJ2-1; either TRBD1 or TRBD2 may fit D (5 bases each). Germline CDR1 reads SQVTM; CDR2 reads ANQGSEA. The CDR3 is 15 residues long. Trimming removed 1 base at V and 9 bases at J, with 19 bases between. CDR3 amino acids: CSVEGVEVRGSEQFF. Here the CDR3 DNA reads TGCAGCGTTGAAGGGGTGGAGGTGAGGGGCAGTGAGCAGTTCTTC.

This clone turned up a few times. This rearrangement joins TRBV7-2 to TRBJ2-5; possible D gene TRBD2, 6 bases. V was cut by 8 bases and J by 5 bases, with 12 bases left in between. CDR1 and CDR2 (germline): SGHTA, FQGNSA. The CDR3 sequence is 12 residues long. The CDR3, as DNA: TGTGCCAGCGCCCGGGCGGGGGAGACCCAGTACTTC. Residues: CASARAGETQYF.

Only a few counts were recorded for this clone. The V gene is TRBV29-1, the J gene TRBJ1-2; tentatively, D is TRBD1 (5 bases). The CDR3 covers 14 residues. Germline V gene data show CDR1 as SQVTM and CDR2 as ANQGSEA. V gave up 6 bases and J gave up 2 bases, with 16 bases separating them. CDR3 nucleotides: TGCAGCGTGACAGCTTTGGGCGGCAACTATGGCTACACCTTC. As protein: CSVTALGGNYGYTF.

The chain carries TRBV7-9 and TRBJ1-1; D not resolved. The CDR3 has 13 residues. The V end was cut by 5 bases, the J end by 5 bases, with 12 bases between. The germline CDR1 and CDR2 sequences are SEHNR and FQNEAQ (reference sequence). DNA for the CDR3: TGTGCCAGCAGCCCCTCAAAATCTACTGAAGCTTTCTTT. Encoded protein: CASSPSKSTEAFF.

The gene calls are TRBV10-3 and TRBJ2-6; D is unresolved. The CDR3 contains 17 residues. Trimming took 3 bases from V and 0 from J, leaving 12 bases between them. Germline V lookup: CDR1 ENHRY, CDR2 SYGVKD. CDR3 coding DNA: TGTGCCATCAGTGAAATCAGGTTATCCTCTGGGGCCAACGTCCTGACTTTC. Its translation is CAISEIRLSSGANVLTF.

This clone turned up a few times. This chain links TRBV27 with TRBJ2-1; 14 positions match TRBD2. This CDR3 has 17 amino acids. Germline V CDR1 and CDR2: MNHEY, SMNVEV (reference sequence). V shed 4 bases, J shed 9 bases, and the junction held 11 bases outside the gene matches. The DNA of the CDR3 is TGTGCCAGCAGTTCCCTACCGGGGACTAGCGGGGGCCCTGAGCAGTTCTTC. Its translation: CASSSLPGTSGGPEQFF.

This clone was seen only a few times. The chain couples TRBV6-5 to TRBJ2-6; D unclear. The CDR3 runs 15 residues. Trimming took off 2 bases at V and 2 bases at J, with 7 bases between the two ends. Germline lookup yields CDR1 MNHEY and CDR2 SVGAGI. The CDR3 bases are TGTGCCAGCAGTTACGGAGAGCCTGGGGCCAACGTCCTGACTTTC. Its translation: CASSYGEPGANVLTF.

This rearrangement joins TRBV6-6 to TRBJ2-1; 7 bases fit TRBD1. V shed 6 bases, J shed 5 bases, and the junction held 10 bases outside the gene matches. Germline lookup yields CDR1 MNHNY and CDR2 SVGAGI (reference sequence). The CDR3 sequence is 15 residues long. CDR3 amino acids: CASRPTGVNNNEQFF. The CDR3 DNA follows: TGTGCCAGCAGACCAACAGGGGTGAACAACAATGAGCAGTTCTTC.

In this sample, this clone turned up a few times. The V and J genes are TRBV7-2 and TRBJ2-7; 8 bases line up with TRBD2. This CDR3 is 16 amino acids long. Germline CDR1 reads SGHTA; CDR2 reads FQGNSA. The J segment lost 0 bases and the V segment lost 5 bases, leaving 9 bases of the junction unmatched. CDR3 nucleotides: TGTGCCAGCAGCCTACTTAGCGGGGACGTCTCCTACGAGCAGTACTTC. It is translated as CASSLLSGDVSYEQYF.

This clone has more than one count but fewer than ten. V and J are TRBV25-1 and TRBJ2-7; possibly TRBD2 for D (5 bases). This CDR3 is built from 15 residues. Germline values: CDR1 MGHDK, CDR2 SYGVNS. V lost 1 base and J 3 bases, leaving 13 bases between the germline ends. The CDR3, as DNA: TGTGCCAGCAGTGAATCGAGGGCCCACGTCTACGAGCAGTACTTC. Its protein product is CASSESRAHVYEQYF.

V usage is TRBV7-2 and J usage is TRBJ2-7, with D possibly matching TRBD1 (6 bases). Germline V gene lookup returns CDR1 SGHTA and CDR2 FQGNSA. This CDR3 spans 13 amino acids. Trimming took off 5 bases at V and 4 bases at J, with 12 bases between the two ends. The CDR3, as DNA: TGTGCCAGCAGCACCCAAGGGGGATACGAGCAGTACTTC. Amino acids: CASSTQGGYEQYF.

The chain uses TRBV10-3 and TRBJ2-3; TRBD1 agrees at 9 bases. The CDR3 has 15 residues. Unmatched junction bases numbered 5, after V lost 5 bases and J lost 2 bases. CDR1 and CDR2 (germline): ENHRY, SYGVKD. The CDR3 DNA is TGTGCCATCAGTCGGACAGGGGATTTCACAGATACGCAGTATTTT. Amino acids: CAISRTGDFTDTQYF.

This clone was recorded a few times. The genes are TRBV29-1 and TRBJ1-4; D is unresolved. Trimming removed 2 bases at V and 9 bases at J, with 13 bases between. Germline CDR1 and CDR2: SQVTM and ANQGSEA. CDR3 size: 13 residues. This chain's CDR3 is CSVEMMAGQKLFF. The CDR3 bases are TGCAGCGTTGAAATGATGGCAGGACAAAAACTGTTTTTT.